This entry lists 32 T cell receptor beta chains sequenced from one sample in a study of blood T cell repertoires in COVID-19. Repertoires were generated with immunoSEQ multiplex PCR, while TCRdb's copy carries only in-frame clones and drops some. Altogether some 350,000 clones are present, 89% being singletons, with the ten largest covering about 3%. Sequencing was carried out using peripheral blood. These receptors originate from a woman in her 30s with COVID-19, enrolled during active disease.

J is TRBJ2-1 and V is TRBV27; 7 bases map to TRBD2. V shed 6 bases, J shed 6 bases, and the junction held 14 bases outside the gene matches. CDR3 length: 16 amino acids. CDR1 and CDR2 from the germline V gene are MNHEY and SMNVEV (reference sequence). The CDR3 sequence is CASRPGRAGSFNEQFF. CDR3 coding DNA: TGTGCCAGCAGACCGGGGAGGGCGGGGAGCTTCAATGAGCAGTTCTTC.

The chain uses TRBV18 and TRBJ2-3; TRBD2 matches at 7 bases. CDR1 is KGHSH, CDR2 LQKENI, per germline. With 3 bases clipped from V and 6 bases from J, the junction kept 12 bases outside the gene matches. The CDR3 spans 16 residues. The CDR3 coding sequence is TGTGCCAGCTCACCGGGGGGGACGACCTTTAGGGATACGCAGTATTTT. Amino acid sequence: CASSPGGTTFRDTQYF.

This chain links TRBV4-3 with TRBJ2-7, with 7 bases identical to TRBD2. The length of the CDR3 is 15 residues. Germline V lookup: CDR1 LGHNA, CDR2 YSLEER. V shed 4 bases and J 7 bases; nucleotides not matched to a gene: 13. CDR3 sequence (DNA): TGCGCCAGCAGCCCTCAGACCAGGGACGGGAGGGAGCAGTACTTC. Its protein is CASSPQTRDGREQYF.

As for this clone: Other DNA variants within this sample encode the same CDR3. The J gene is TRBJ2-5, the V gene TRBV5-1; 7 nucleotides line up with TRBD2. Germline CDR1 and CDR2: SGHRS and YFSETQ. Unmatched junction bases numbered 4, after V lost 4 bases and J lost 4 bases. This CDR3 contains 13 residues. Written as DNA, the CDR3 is TGCGCCAGCAGCCCCCGCGGGGGAGAGACCCAGTACTTC. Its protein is CASSPRGGETQYF.

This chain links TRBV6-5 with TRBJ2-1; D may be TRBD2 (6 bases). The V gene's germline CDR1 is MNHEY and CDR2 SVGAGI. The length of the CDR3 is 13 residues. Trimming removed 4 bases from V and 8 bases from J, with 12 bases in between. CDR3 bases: TGTGCCAGCAGTTTCGGGGGATCGGATGAGCAGTTCTTC. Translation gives CASSFGGSDEQFF.

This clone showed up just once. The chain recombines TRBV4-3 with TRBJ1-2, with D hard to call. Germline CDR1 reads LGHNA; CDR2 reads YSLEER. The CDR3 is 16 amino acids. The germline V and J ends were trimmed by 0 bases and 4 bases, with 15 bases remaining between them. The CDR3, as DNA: TGCGCCAGCAGCCAAGAATTTGGACTGGTGATCTATGGCTACACCTTC. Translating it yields CASSQEFGLVIYGYTF.

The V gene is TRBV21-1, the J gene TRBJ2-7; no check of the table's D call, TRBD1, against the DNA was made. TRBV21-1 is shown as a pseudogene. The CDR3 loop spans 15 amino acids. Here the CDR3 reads CASSEQGTGPWSQYV. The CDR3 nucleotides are TGTGCCAGCAGCGAACAGGGGACAGGGCCTTGGTCGCAGTACGTC.

In DNA, the CDR3 is TGTGCCAGCAAACACGAAAACACTGAAGCTTTCTTT. It yields the protein CASKHENTEAFF. The chain is built from TRBV2 and TRBJ1-1; D is unclear. This CDR3 is built from 12 residues. V was cut by 7 bases and J by 2 bases, with 8 bases left in between. Germline-derived CDR1 and CDR2 are SNHLY and FYNNEI.

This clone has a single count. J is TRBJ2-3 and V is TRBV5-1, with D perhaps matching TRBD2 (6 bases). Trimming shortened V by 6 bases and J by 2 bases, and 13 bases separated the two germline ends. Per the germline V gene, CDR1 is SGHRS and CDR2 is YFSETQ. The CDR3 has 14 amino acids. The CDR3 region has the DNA TGCGCCAGCACCCGGGACTCATACACAGATACGCAGTATTTT. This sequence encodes CASTRDSYTDTQYF.

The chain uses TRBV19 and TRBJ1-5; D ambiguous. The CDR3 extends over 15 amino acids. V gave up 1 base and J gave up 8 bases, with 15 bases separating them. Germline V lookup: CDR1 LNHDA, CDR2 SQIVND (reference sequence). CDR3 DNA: TGTGCCAGTAGTATAGTGGGCTCAGCAATGGAGCCCCAGCATTTT. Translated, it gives CASSIVGSAMEPQHF. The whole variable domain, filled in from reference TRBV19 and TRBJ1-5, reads DGGITQSPKYLFRKEGQNVTLSCEQNLNHDAMYWYRQDPGQGLRLIYYSQIVNDFQKGDIAEGYSVSREKKESFPLTVTSAQKNPTAFYLCASSIVGSAMEPQHFGDGTRLSIL.

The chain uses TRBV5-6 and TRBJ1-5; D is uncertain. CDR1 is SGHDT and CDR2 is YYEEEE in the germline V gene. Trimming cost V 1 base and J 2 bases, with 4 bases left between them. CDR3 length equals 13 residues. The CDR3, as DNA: TGTGCCAGCAGCTTGCAGGGCAATCAGCCCCAGCATTTT. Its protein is CASSLQGNQPQHF.

For the CDR3, the DNA is TGTGCCAGCAGCTTTAGCGGGACCCACACCGGGGAGCTGTTTTTT. Translated, it gives CASSFSGTHTGELFF. This sequence joins TRBV11-2 and TRBJ2-2, with TRBD2 matching 8 bases. The CDR3 covers 15 residues. Germline loops: CDR1 SGHAT, CDR2 FQNNGV. The V segment lost 3 bases and the J segment 3 bases; nucleotides outside the gene matches: 3.

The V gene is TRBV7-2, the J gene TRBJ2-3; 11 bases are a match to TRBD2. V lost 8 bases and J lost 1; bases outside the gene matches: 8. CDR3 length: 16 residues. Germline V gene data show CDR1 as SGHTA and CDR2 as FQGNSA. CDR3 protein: CASFLAGGPGTDTQYF. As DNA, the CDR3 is TGTGCCAGCTTCTTAGCGGGGGGGCCAGGCACAGATACGCAGTATTTT.

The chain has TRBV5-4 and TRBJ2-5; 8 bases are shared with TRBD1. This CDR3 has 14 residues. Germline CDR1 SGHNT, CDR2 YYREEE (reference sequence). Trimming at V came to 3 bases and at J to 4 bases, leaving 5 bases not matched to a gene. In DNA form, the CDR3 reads TGTGCCAGCAGCTCTCAGGGGGCGGGAGAGACCCAGTACTTC. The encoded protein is CASSSQGAGETQYF.

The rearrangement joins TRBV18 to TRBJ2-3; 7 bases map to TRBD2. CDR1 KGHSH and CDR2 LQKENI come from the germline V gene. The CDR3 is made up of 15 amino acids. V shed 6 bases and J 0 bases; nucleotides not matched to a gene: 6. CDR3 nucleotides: TGTGCCAGCTCGCGACCGGGACTAAGCACAGATACGCAGTATTTT. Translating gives CASSRPGLSTDTQYF.

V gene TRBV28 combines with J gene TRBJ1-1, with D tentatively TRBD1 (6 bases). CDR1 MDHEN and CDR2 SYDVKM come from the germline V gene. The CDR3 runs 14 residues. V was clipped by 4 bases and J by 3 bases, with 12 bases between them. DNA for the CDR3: TGTGCCAGCAGTTCGGGGGGGGCCTACACTGAAGCTTTCTTT. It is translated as CASSSGGAYTEAFF.

CDR3 sequence reads: CASSPRTGRTDTQYF. Here the CDR3 DNA reads TGTGCCAGCAGCCCCAGGACAGGGCGAACGGATACGCAGTATTTT. The chain couples TRBV9 to TRBJ2-3; TRBD1 matches 8 bases. Germline V gene sequence: CDR1 SGDLS, CDR2 YYNGEE. The CDR3 is made up of 15 amino acids. V shed 4 bases, J shed 6 bases, and the junction held 10 bases outside the gene matches.

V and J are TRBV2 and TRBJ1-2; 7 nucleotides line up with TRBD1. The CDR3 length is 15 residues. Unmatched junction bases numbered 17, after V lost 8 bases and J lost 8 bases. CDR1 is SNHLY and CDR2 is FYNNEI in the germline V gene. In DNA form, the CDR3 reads TGTGCCAGCCTTGCGACAGGCGAATTGACAGGGGGCTACACCTTC. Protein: CASLATGELTGGYTF.

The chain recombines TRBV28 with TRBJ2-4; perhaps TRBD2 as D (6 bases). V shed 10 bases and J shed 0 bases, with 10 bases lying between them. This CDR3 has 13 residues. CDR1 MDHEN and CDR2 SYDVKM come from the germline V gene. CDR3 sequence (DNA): TGTGCCACCAGGGAGGAAGCCAAAAACATTCAGTACTTC. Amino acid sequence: CATREEAKNIQYF. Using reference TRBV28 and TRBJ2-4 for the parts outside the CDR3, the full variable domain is DVKVTQSSRYLVKRTGEKVFLECVQDMDHENMFWYRQDPGLGLRLIYFSYDVKMKEKGDIPEGYSVSREKKERFSLILESASTNQTSMYLCATREEAKNIQYFGAGTRLSVL.

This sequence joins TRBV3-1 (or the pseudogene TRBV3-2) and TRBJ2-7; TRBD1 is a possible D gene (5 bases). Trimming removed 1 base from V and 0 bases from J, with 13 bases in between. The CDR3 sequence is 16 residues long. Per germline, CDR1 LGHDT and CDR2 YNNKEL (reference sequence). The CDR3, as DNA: TGTGCCAGCAGCCAAGTACTTACAGGTTCCTCCTACGAGCAGTACTTC. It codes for CASSQVLTGSSYEQYF.

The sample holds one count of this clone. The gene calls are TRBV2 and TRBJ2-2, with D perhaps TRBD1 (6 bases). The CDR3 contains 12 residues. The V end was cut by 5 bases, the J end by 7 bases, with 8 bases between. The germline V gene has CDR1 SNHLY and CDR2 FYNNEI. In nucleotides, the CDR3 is TGTGCCAGCAGTCACAGGGTCGGGGAGCTGTTTTTT. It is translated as CASSHRVGELFF.

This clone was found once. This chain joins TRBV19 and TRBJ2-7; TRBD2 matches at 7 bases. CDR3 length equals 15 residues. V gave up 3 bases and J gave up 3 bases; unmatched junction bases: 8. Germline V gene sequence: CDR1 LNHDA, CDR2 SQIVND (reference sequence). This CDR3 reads CASSMGGTGGYEQYF. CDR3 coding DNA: TGTGCCAGTAGTATGGGGGGGACTGGTGGCTACGAGCAGTACTTC.

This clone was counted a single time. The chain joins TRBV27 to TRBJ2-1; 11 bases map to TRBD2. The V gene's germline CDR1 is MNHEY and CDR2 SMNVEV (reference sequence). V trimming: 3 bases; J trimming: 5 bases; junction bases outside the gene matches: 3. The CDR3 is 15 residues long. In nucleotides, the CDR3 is TGTGCCAGCAGTTTTCTAGCGGGGGGAAACAATGAGCAGTTCTTC. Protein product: CASSFLAGGNNEQFF.

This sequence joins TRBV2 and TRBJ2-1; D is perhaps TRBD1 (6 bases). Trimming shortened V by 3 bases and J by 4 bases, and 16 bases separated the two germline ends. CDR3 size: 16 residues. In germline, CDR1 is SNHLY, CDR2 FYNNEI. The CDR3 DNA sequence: TGTGCCAGCAGTGATTATGGGGGTCAGGGGTACAATGAGCAGTTCTTC. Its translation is CASSDYGGQGYNEQFF.

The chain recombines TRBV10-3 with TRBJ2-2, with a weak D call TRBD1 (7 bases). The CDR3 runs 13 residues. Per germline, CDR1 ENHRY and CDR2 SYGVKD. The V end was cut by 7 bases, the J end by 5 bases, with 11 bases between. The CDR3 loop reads CAIMAGGTGELFF. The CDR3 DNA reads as TGTGCCATCATGGCAGGGGGGACCGGGGAGCTGTTTTTT.

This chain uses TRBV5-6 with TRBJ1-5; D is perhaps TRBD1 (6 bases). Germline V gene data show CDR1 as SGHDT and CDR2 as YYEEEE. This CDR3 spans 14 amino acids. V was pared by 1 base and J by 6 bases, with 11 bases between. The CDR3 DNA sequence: TGTGCCAGCAGCTTGACAGGGTGGAGTCAGCCCCAGCATTTT. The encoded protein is CASSLTGWSQPQHF.

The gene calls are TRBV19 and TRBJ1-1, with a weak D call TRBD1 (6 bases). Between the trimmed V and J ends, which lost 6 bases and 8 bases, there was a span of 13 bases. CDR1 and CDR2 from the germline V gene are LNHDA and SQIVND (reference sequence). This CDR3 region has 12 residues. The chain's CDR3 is CASRDSLGEAFF. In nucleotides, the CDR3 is TGTGCCAGTAGGGACAGCTTGGGAGAAGCTTTCTTT.

In DNA, the CDR3 is TGTGCCACCAGCAGAGGGGACGGGAGCTCCTACGAGCAGTACTTC. Encoded protein: CATSRGDGSSYEQYF. V gene TRBV15 combines with J gene TRBJ2-7; a weak D match, TRBD2 (6 bases). The CDR3 extends over 15 amino acids. From germline, CDR1 is LNHNV and CDR2 YYDKDF (reference sequence). V gave up 1 base and J gave up 0 bases, with 10 bases separating them.

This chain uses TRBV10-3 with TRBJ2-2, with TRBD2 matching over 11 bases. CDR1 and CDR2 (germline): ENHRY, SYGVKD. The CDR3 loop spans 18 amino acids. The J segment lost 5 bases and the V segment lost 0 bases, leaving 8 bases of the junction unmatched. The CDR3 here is CAISESELAGAGTGELFF. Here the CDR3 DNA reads TGTGCCATCAGTGAGTCTGAACTAGCGGGAGCCGGAACCGGGGAGCTGTTTTTT.

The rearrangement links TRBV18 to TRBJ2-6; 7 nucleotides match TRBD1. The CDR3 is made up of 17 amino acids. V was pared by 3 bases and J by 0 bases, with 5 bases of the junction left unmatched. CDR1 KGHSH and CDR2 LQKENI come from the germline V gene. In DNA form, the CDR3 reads TGTGCCAGCTCACCCGGGACAGCTATCTCTGGGGCCAACGTCCTGACTTTC. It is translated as CASSPGTAISGANVLTF.

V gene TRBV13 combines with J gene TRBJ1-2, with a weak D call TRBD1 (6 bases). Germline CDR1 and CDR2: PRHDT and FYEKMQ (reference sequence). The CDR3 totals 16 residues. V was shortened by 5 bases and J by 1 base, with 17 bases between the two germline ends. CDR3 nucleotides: TGTGCCAGCAGCCCAGCAAGGACAGAGTATAACTATGGCTACACCTTC. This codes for CASSPARTEYNYGYTF.

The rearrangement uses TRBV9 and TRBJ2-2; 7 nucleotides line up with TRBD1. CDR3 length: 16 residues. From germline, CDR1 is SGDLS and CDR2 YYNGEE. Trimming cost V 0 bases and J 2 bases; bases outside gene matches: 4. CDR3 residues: CASSVEGAPNTGELFF. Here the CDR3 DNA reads TGTGCCAGCAGCGTAGAGGGGGCTCCTAACACCGGGGAGCTGTTTTTT.